This entry lists 4 T cell receptor beta chains sequenced from one sample in a study of T cells in Graves' hyperthyroidism and ophthalmopathy. The CDR3 regions of TCR beta were amplified from RNA transcripts. First-round RT-PCR of the TCR CDR3 relied on the HTBI primer set. TCRdb re-called the multiplex PCR reads with MiXCR, one entry per CDR3 protein. Of about 660,000 distinct CDR3 sequences in the sample, approximately 42% were seen once. Sequenced: peripheral blood or thyroid tissue (not recorded which). All receptors derive from an adult man with Graves' disease, either hyperthyroidism or ophthalmopathy (not recorded which).

This rearrangement joins TRBV12-3 or TRBV12-4 to TRBJ1-5; no firm D call. This CDR3 spans 13 amino acids. The V gene lost 5 bases and the J gene lost 3 bases, with 8 bases spanning the gap. The CDR3 loop reads CASSVDHNQPQHF. CDR3 sequence (DNA): TGTGCCAGCAGTGTAGATCACAATCAGCCCCAGCATTTT.

The rearrangement joins TRBV12-3 or TRBV12-4 to TRBJ1-1; 9 nucleotides agree with TRBD1. Trimming removed 6 bases from V and 3 bases from J; junction bases left unmatched: 2. This CDR3 comprises 13 residues. The CDR3: CASRQGADTEAFF. CDR3 DNA: TGTGCCAGCAGACAGGGGGCCGACACTGAAGCTTTCTTT.

The CDR3 reads CAISERGTTNEKLFF. Written as DNA, the CDR3 is TGTGCCATCAGTGAACGTGGGACAACTAATGAAAAACTGTTTTTT. V and J are TRBV10-3 and TRBJ1-4; D is unresolved. Trimming took off 3 bases at V and 0 bases at J, with 8 bases between the two ends. Germline V gives CDR1 ENHRY, CDR2 SYGVKD. The CDR3 runs to 15 residues.

This chain uses TRBV29-1 with TRBJ1-1; perhaps TRBD1 as D (6 bases). Germline V gives CDR1 SQVTM, CDR2 ANQGSEA. Trimming cost V 6 bases and J 5 bases, with 19 bases left between them. This CDR3 has 14 amino acids. The CDR3 bases are TGCAGCGTGCGGACAGCGGGCTATAGTACTGAAGCTTTCTTT. It yields the protein CSVRTAGYSTEAFF.